This TCR beta chain was documented in a study of T cells after yellow fever vaccination. Germline CDR1 reads SGHAT; CDR2 reads FQNNGV. V lost 2 bases to trimming and J lost 0 bases; unmatched junction nucleotides: 6. The CDR3 is 17 amino acids. Researchers made TCR cDNA using 5'RACE template switching, and this step added a universal primer site and UMIs. TCRdb re-derived calls from the 5' RACE reads in MiXCR, one entry per CDR3 protein. The table includes 300,000 to 350,000 distinct CDR3 sequences, about 4.5% detected once. This clonotype has at least ten counts. Its antigen is undetermined. Notes on the study in general: Any FACS-sorted repertoire could hold abundant clonotypes that contaminate it from the bulk population. By day 5 rather than day 15, the secondary response had peaked, though it was weaker.

The sequence derives from a man aged 18 to 35 who received the YFV17D yellow fever vaccine. The sample was PBMCs, taken 15 days after the yellow fever booster vaccination. The chain combines TRBV11-2 with TRBJ2-2; 7 bases align to TRBD1. CDR3 nucleotide sequence: TGTGCCAGCAGCTTATACAGGGGACAACCGAACACCGGGGAGCTGTTTTTT. It translates to CASSLYRGQPNTGELFF.